The clone carrying this T cell receptor beta chain has just a few counts. With 2 bases removed from V and 7 bases from J, the gap between germline ends came to 11 bases. The CDR3 extends over 14 amino acids. Germline V gene lookup returns CDR1 WSHSY and CDR2 SAAADI. This record belongs to a study of blood T cell repertoires in COVID-19. Authors' data handling: Researchers report that nucleated cell counts were estimated from reference gene primer amplification. Sequencing was performed with immunoSEQ multiplex PCR; in TCRdb, only in-frame clones are kept and a portion is missing. The DNA gave D and trimming, while V, J and clone size come from that table. The table includes about 370,000 clones, around 91% detected once. Ages ranged from about 18 to 89 years, with residence in about 23 US areas. Participant-given clinical history determined each cohort assignment.

The TCR comes from a man younger than 35 who had recovered from COVID-19. J is TRBJ1-4 and V is TRBV10-2, with D possibly being TRBD1 (5 bases). The source material was PBMCs or T cells enriched from blood (not recorded which). The CDR3 coding sequence is TGCGCCAGCAGTGAGATGGGGCTGGGTGAAAAACTGTTTTTT. Translation gives CASSEMGLGEKLFF.